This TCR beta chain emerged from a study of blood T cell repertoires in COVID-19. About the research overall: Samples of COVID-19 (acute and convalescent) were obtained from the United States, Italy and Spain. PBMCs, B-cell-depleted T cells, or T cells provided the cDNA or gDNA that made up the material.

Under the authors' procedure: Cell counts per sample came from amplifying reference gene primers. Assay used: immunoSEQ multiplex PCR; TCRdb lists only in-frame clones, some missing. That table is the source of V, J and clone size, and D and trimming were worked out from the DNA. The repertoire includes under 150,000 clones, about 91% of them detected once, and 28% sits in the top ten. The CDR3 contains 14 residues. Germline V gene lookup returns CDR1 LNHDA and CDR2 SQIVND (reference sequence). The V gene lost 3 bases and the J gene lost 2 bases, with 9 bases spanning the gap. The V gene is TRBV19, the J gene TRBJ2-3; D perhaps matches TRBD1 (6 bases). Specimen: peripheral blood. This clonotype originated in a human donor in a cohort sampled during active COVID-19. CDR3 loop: CASSIDRTTDTQYF. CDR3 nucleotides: TGTGCCAGTAGTATCGACAGGACCACAGATACGCAGTATTTT.